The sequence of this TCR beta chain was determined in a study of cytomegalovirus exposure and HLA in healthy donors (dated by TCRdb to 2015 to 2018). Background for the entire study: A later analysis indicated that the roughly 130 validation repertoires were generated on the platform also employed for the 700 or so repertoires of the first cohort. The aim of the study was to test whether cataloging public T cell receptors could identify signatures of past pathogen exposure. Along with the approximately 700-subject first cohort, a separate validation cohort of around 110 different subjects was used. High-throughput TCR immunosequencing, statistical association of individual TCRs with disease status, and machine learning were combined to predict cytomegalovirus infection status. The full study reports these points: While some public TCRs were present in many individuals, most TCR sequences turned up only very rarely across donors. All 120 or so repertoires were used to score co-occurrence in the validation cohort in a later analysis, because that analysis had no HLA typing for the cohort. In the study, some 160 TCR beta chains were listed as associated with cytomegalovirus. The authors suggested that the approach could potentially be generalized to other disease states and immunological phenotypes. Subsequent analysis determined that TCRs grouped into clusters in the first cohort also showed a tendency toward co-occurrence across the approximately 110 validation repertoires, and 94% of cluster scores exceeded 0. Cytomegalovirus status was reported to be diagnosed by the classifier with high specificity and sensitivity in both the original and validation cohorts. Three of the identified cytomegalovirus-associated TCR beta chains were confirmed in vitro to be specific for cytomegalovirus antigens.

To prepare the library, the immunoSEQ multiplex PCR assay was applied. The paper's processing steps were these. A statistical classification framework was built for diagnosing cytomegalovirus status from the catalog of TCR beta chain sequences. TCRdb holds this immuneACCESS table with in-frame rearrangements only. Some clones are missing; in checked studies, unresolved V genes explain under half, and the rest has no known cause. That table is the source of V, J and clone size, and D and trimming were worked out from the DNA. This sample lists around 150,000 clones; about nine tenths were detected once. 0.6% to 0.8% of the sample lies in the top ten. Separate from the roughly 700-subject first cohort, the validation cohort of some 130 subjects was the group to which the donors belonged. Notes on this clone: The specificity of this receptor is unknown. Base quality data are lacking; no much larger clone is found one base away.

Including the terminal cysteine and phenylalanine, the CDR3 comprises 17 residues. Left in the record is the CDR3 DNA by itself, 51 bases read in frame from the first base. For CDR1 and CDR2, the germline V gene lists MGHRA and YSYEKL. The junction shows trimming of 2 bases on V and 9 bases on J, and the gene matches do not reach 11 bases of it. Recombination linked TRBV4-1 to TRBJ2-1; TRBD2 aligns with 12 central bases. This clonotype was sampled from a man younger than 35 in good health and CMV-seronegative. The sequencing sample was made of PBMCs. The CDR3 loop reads CASSQLLLAGGHGEQFF. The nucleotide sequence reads TGCGCCAGCAGCCAACTACTCCTAGCGGGGGGGCATGGTGAGCAGTTCTTC.